The 10 T cell receptor beta chains below all came from one sample that was sequenced in a study of post-analysis software for immune sequencing data. Study observations and caveats: Relative to controls, patients had 4 or 5 TRBV segments at higher frequency, with TRBV5-6, TRBV5-1 and TRBV20-1 among these.

Their recognized antigens are unknown. Carried by the TCR beta cDNA libraries were unique molecular identifiers. MiXCR was run by TCRdb on the PCR reads, yielding one entry per CDR3 protein. The sample lists a few hundred thousand distinct CDR3 sequences, roughly 35% occurring once. Sequenced input: blood. The source is a girl aged 10 to 17 with multiple sclerosis.

This clonotype was picked up a small number of times. The rearrangement joins TRBV7-8 to TRBJ2-5; D is undetermined. The CDR3 is 15 residues long. Germline V gene data show CDR1 as SGHVS and CDR2 as FQNEAQ. The V end was cut by 3 bases, the J end by 1 base, with 12 bases between. The CDR3 spells CASSLHSGPQETQYF. As DNA, the CDR3 is TGTGCCAGCAGCTTGCATTCGGGCCCCCAAGAGACCCAGTACTTC.

V and J are TRBV28 and TRBJ2-1; 9 nucleotides align to TRBD1. V was pared by 6 bases and J by 3 bases, with 9 bases of the junction left unmatched. CDR1 is MDHEN, CDR2 SYDVKM, per germline. CDR3 length: 16 residues. The CDR3 region has the DNA TGTGCCAGCAGACCTACTGGGACAGGGAACTACAATGAGCAGTTCTTC. Translation: CASRPTGTGNYNEQFF.

The gene calls are TRBV29-1 and TRBJ1-2; D is unclear. The CDR3 runs to 14 residues. The germline V gene has CDR1 SQVTM and CDR2 ANQGSEA. V lost 6 bases and J lost 0, with 14 bases in between. In nucleotides, the CDR3 is TGCAGCGTCGAGCGCGGAGTGTCTAACTATGGCTACACCTTC. Its translation: CSVERGVSNYGYTF.

This clonotype showed up just a few times. A junction boundary mismatches the germline segment, possibly from a read error. The chain recombines TRBV2 with TRBJ1-1; perhaps TRBD1 as D (6 bases). Germline V gene sequence: CDR1 SNHLY, CDR2 FYNNEI. This CDR3 contains 15 residues. This CDR3 is CASSPGAARRTGAFF. CDR3 in DNA: TGTGCCAGCAGTCCAGGGGCCGCTAGGAGAACTGGAGCTTTCTTT.

This clonotype has more than one count but fewer than ten. The genes are TRBV12-3 or TRBV12-4 and TRBJ2-7; possible D gene TRBD2, 5 bases. V was cut by 1 base and J by 2 bases, with 9 bases left in between. The CDR3 consists of 14 residues. CDR3 nucleotides: TGTGCCAGCAGTTTAGTACGGGGAACCTACGAGCAGTACTTC. Translation: CASSLVRGTYEQYF.

This clonotype showed up just a few times. The CDR3 reads CSARGRLAGLGSYEQYF. The CDR3, as DNA: TGCAGTGCTAGAGGCCGACTAGCGGGGCTTGGATCCTACGAGCAGTACTTC. V gene TRBV20-1 combines with J gene TRBJ2-7; TRBD2 matches 11 bases. V lost 1 base, J lost 1 base, and 9 bases stayed unmatched. The CDR3 totals 17 residues. The V gene's germline CDR1 is DFQATT and CDR2 SNEGSKA (reference sequence).

V is TRBV6-5 and J is TRBJ2-1, with D possibly matching TRBD2 (6 bases). The V and J ends lost 7 bases and 1 base respectively, with 11 bases between them. Germline V gives CDR1 MNHEY, CDR2 SVGAGI. This CDR3 contains 14 residues. Written as DNA, the CDR3 is TGTGCCAGCAAGCCGGAGGGGTCCTACAATGAGCAGTTCTTC. As protein: CASKPEGSYNEQFF.

This chain joins TRBV2 and TRBJ2-3; the D gene is possibly TRBD2 (6 bases). The CDR3 loop spans 18 amino acids. V was trimmed by 1 base and J by 14 bases, leaving 31 bases between them. The germline V gene encodes CDR1 SNHLY and CDR2 FYNNEI. The CDR3 spells CASSEGLGRSSNTGELYF. The CDR3 DNA is TGTGCCAGCAGTGAAGGATTAGGGAGGAGTTCGAACACCGGGGAGCTGTATTTT.

This rearrangement joins TRBV5-1 to TRBJ2-7, with a possible D match to TRBD2 (5 bases). This CDR3 comprises 15 residues. V lost 0 bases and J 2 bases, leaving 12 bases between the germline ends. The V gene's germline CDR1 is SGHRS and CDR2 YFSETQ. The CDR3 coding sequence is TGCGCCAGCAGCTTGGCGGCACTAGACACCTACGAGCAGTACTTC. This sequence encodes CASSLAALDTYEQYF.

This clonotype was observed many times. The rearrangement uses TRBV5-6 and TRBJ2-7; 11 bases line up with TRBD2. After removal of 0 bases from V and 7 bases from J, the junction contained 0 bases not matched to a gene. The CDR3 is made up of 13 amino acids. The germline gives CDR1 SGHDT, CDR2 YYEEEE. For the CDR3, the DNA is TGTGCCAGCAGCTTGGGACTAGCGGGGGAGCAGTACTTC. This gives the protein CASSLGLAGEQYF.